The entry below describes one T cell receptor beta chain. Study processing details: Scientists estimated how many nucleated cells there were by amplifying reference gene primers. Assay: immunoSEQ multiplex PCR; the TCRdb copy retains only in-frame clones and omits some. From that table come the V and J calls and clone size; the DNA was used to work out D and trimming. The sample holds roughly 380,000 clones; 87% are singletons and the top ten take 2.5% to 3%. V lost 3 bases to trimming and J lost 4 bases, with 14 bases between them. The V gene's germline CDR1 is KGHDR and CDR2 SFDVKD. CDR3 length equals 15 residues. This specimen comes from a study of blood T cell repertoires in COVID-19.

This receptor was identified in a woman aged 25 to 39 who had recovered from COVID-19. The sequencing input was PBMCs or T cells enriched from blood (not recorded which). This chain links TRBV24-1 with TRBJ2-5; D may be TRBD1 (7 bases). The CDR3 reads CATSDPRQGGETQYF. The DNA for the CDR3 is TGTGCCACCAGTGATCCAAGACAGGGAGGAGAGACCCAGTACTTC.